The clone carrying this T cell receptor beta chain was seen many times. This record belongs to a study of CD8+CD57+ T cells in acquired aplastic anemia. Study-level background: The sorted CD4+ and CD8+ cells yielded an average about 3.3 ug of DNA.

V was pared by 8 bases and J by 2 bases, with 15 bases between. The germline V gene encodes CDR1 ENHRY and CDR2 SYGVKD. The CDR3 consists of 15 residues. Flow cytometry had shown expanded CD8+CD57+ cells in the patients chosen for sequencing. For CDR3 and TCR beta VDJ profiling, genomic DNA was the template used. TCRdb ran MiXCR on the reads and lists one entry per CDR3 protein. The repertoire has some 160,000 distinct CDR3 sequences, about 50% of them found once; the top ten carry more than 30%. V usage is TRBV10-3 and J usage is TRBJ2-2; D might be TRBD1 (6 bases). The sample consisted of sorted CD4+, CD8+, or CD8+CD57+ T cells (not recorded which) from PBMCs. This receptor was taken from a human donor with aplastic anemia. In nucleotides, the CDR3 is TGTGCCATCTACCGGACAGACATTAACACCGGGGAGCTGTTTTTT. Amino acids: CAIYRTDINTGELFF.